This T cell receptor beta chain came from a study of beta chain features in type 1 diabetes. Study-wide context: All samples combined gave roughly 100 million sorted cells for examination.

On this clone itself: The antigen remains undetermined.

The CDR3 is made up of 14 amino acids. Between the trimmed V and J ends, which lost 5 bases and 0 bases, there was a span of 10 bases. Looked up from germline, CDR1 is MDHEN and CDR2 is SYDVKM. The authors reverse transcribed all of the isolated RNA, so sequencing captured expressed TCRB transcripts. Generated by immunoSEQ multiplex PCR, the TCRdb table keeps only in-frame clones and is missing some. The table lists over 650,000 clones, roughly 13% of them singletons. Study results and caveats: PCR might favor shorter templates, equally in patients and controls. It was among patients, rather than healthy donors, that naive, central memory and Treg TCRB repertoires appeared more similar. In every one of the four CD4+ subsets, TCRB CDR3s were moderately but significantly shorter in Type 1 diabetes patients. Lower insertion and higher deletion counts appeared at VDJ junctions in type 1 diabetes patients.

The receptor's source is a young man with type 1 diabetes. Material: naive CD4+ T cells from blood. The rearrangement joins TRBV28 to TRBJ1-1; D is undetermined. This chain's CDR3 is CASSISTLNTEAFF. CDR3 sequence (DNA): TGTGCCAGCAGTATCTCGACGCTGAACACTGAAGCTTTCTTT.